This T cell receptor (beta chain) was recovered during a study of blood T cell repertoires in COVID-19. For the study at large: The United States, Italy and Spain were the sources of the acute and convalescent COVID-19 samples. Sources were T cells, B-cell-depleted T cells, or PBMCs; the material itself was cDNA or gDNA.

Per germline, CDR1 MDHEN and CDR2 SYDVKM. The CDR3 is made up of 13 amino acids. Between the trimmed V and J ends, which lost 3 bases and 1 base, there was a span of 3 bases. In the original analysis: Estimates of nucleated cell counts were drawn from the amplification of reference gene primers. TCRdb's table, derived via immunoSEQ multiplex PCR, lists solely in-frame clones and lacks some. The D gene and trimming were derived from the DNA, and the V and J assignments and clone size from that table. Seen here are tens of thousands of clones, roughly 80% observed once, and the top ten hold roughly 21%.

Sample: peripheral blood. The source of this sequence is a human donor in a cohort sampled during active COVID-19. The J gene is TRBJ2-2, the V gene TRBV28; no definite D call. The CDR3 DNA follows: TGTGCCAGCAGTTTCGTGAACACCGGGGAGCTGTTTTTT. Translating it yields CASSFVNTGELFF.